Below, 20 T cell receptor beta chains from the same sample are listed, as sequenced in a study of blood T cell repertoires in COVID-19. Produced via immunoSEQ multiplex PCR; TCRdb's table is partial and in-frame only. The data hold about 130,000 clones, with around nine tenths observed a single time. Sequenced: peripheral blood. The receptors were sampled from a woman of 80 years or more with acute or convalescent COVID-19.

The genes are TRBV5-1 and TRBJ2-1; 7 nucleotides agree with TRBD1. The germline gives CDR1 SGHRS, CDR2 YFSETQ. The CDR3 contains 15 residues. Trimming cost V 4 bases and J 6 bases; bases outside gene matches: 10. The DNA for the CDR3 is TGCGCCAGCAGCCCGCAGACAGGGATCAGCAATGAGCAGTTCTTC. This gives the protein CASSPQTGISNEQFF.

The chain employs TRBV19 and TRBJ1-5, with D possibly being TRBD1 (6 bases). Germline lookup yields CDR1 LNHDA and CDR2 SQIVND (reference sequence). V was cut by 8 bases and J by 3 bases, with 17 bases left in between. The CDR3 covers 15 residues. This chain's CDR3 is CASSLNRALNQPQHF. In nucleotides, the CDR3 is TGTGCCAGTTCCCTCAACAGGGCCCTCAATCAGCCCCAGCATTTT.

This clone turned up a few times. The chain employs TRBV2 and TRBJ1-2; TRBD1 agrees at 7 bases. J gave up 3 bases and V 4 bases, and 8 bases lay outside the gene matches. The CDR3 consists of 15 residues. CDR1 and CDR2 (germline): SNHLY, FYNNEI. Here the CDR3 reads CASSAMTGKYYGYTF. In DNA form, the CDR3 reads TGTGCCAGCAGTGCAATGACAGGGAAGTACTATGGCTACACCTTC.

The sample holds one count of this clone. The chain has TRBV5-5 and TRBJ2-7; weak D call: TRBD1 (5 bases). Germline V gives CDR1 SGHKS, CDR2 YYEKEE (reference sequence). Trimming took 5 bases from V and 2 from J, leaving 14 bases between them. This CDR3 comprises 14 residues. The CDR3 DNA is TGTGCCAGCAGTTCCGACAGTAACCCCTACGAGCAGTACTTC. Amino acids: CASSSDSNPYEQYF.

The V gene is TRBV7-2, the J gene TRBJ1-2; tentative D call: TRBD1 (6 bases). The CDR3 sequence is 14 residues long. Germline assignment: CDR1 SGHTA and CDR2 FQGNSA. V shed 4 bases and J shed 6 bases, with 15 bases lying between them. The CDR3 sequence: CASSSDGTLNGYTF. The DNA for the CDR3 is TGTGCCAGCAGCTCCGACGGGACACTAAATGGCTACACCTTC. The full variable domain, rest sourced from reference TRBV7-2 and TRBJ1-2, is GAGVSQSPSNKVTEKGKDVELRCDPISGHTALYWYRQSLGQGLEFLIYFQGNSAPDKSGLPSDRFSAERTGGSVSTLTIQRTQQEDSAVYLCASSSDGTLNGYTFGSGTRLTVV.

The rearrangement links TRBV9 to TRBJ2-3, with 10 bases fitting TRBD2. Per the germline V gene, CDR1 is SGDLS and CDR2 is YYNGEE. CDR3 length equals 16 residues. The ends lost 2 bases at V and 3 bases at J; junction bases unmatched: 6. CDR3 nucleotides: TGTGCCAGCAGCGTTGGGACTAGCGATACGACAGATACGCAGTATTTT. Translation gives CASSVGTSDTTDTQYF.

The rearrangement joins TRBV5-4 to TRBJ2-3; TRBD1 might be the D (6 bases). The V and J ends lost 3 bases and 2 bases respectively, with 13 bases between them. The CDR3 is 15 amino acids. Per germline, CDR1 SGHNT and CDR2 YYREEE (reference sequence). This CDR3 is CASSSDRSLTDTQYF. The CDR3 DNA reads as TGTGCCAGCAGCTCCGACAGGAGTCTCACAGATACGCAGTATTTT. The full variable domain, completed using reference TRBV5-4 and TRBJ2-3, is ETGVTQSPTHLIKTRGQQVTLRCSSQSGHNTVSWYQQALGQGPQFIFQYYREEENGRGNFPPRFSGLQFPNYSSELNVNALELDDSALYLCASSSDRSLTDTQYFGPGTRLTVL.

This chain joins TRBV2 and TRBJ1-1, with a tentative D call TRBD1 (5 bases). The CDR3 runs to 15 residues. Germline V gene sequence: CDR1 SNHLY, CDR2 FYNNEI. Deletions cut 9 bases from V and 6 bases from J, with 23 bases between. CDR3 amino acids: CARCPHPRDGAEAFF. The CDR3 nucleotides read TGTGCCAGATGTCCCCACCCCAGGGATGGGGCTGAAGCTTTCTTT.

V gene TRBV3-1 (or the pseudogene TRBV3-2) combines with J gene TRBJ2-3; TRBD2 might be the D (5 bases). This CDR3 is 14 amino acids long. Germline V gene sequence: CDR1 LGHDT, CDR2 YNNKEL (reference sequence). The V end lost 2 bases, the J end lost 14 bases, and 20 bases lay between the germline ends. Here the CDR3 reads CASSQRAERSSSYF. The CDR3 DNA reads as TGTGCCAGCAGCCAAAGGGCTGAGCGGTCTTCCTCGTATTTT.

The chain joins TRBV5-5 to TRBJ1-2; D gene unclear. The CDR3 extends over 13 amino acids. The germline V and J ends were trimmed by 0 bases and 4 bases, with 7 bases remaining between them. The germline V gene encodes CDR1 SGHKS and CDR2 YYEKEE (reference sequence). CDR3 nucleotide sequence: TGTGCCAGCAGCTTGGGGCTTCCCTATGGCTACACCTTC. As protein: CASSLGLPYGYTF.

J is TRBJ1-5 and V is TRBV6-2 or TRBV6-3, with TRBD1 identical over 7 bases. V shed 5 bases, J shed 6 bases, and the junction held 7 bases outside the gene matches. CDR1 MNHEY and CDR2 SVGEGT come from the germline V gene. This CDR3 region has 14 residues. CDR3 protein: CASSTPDRLQPQHF. CDR3 sequence (DNA): TGTGCCAGCAGTACCCCGGACAGGCTTCAGCCCCAGCATTTT.

This clone was counted once. V is TRBV3-1 (or the pseudogene TRBV3-2) and J is TRBJ2-7; D not certain. The CDR3 covers 11 residues. Germline V lookup: CDR1 LGHDT, CDR2 YNNKEL (reference sequence). The V and J ends lost 3 bases and 4 bases respectively, with 4 bases between them. The CDR3 sequence is CASSHSYEQYF. The CDR3 DNA reads TGTGCCAGCAGCCACAGTTACGAGCAGTACTTC.

The chain combines TRBV4-1 with TRBJ1-3, with 9 bases aligning to TRBD1. Germline values: CDR1 MGHRA, CDR2 YSYEKL. The CDR3 covers 19 residues. V shed 0 bases and J 5 bases; nucleotides not matched to a gene: 14. The DNA for the CDR3 is TGCGCCAGCAGCCAAGAGCCGGGCACAGGGGGCGGAGGTCGAAACACCATATATTTT. It encodes CASSQEPGTGGGGRNTIYF.

The chain recombines TRBV5-4 with TRBJ1-2, with 12 bases aligning to TRBD1. The CDR3 spans 15 residues. Germline V lookup: CDR1 SGHNT, CDR2 YYREEE (reference sequence). J gave up 8 bases and V 0 bases, and 5 bases lay outside the gene matches. The CDR3 sequence is CASSLGDRGLSGYTF. CDR3 nucleotides: TGTGCCAGCAGCTTGGGGGACAGGGGGCTAAGCGGCTACACCTTC. The whole variable domain, remainder taken from reference TRBV5-4 and TRBJ1-2, is ETGVTQSPTHLIKTRGQQVTLRCSSQSGHNTVSWYQQALGQGPQFIFQYYREEENGRGNFPPRFSGLQFPNYSSELNVNALELDDSALYLCASSLGDRGLSGYTFGSGTRLTVV.

This chain links TRBV6-1 with TRBJ2-7; 10 nucleotides agree with TRBD1. V lost 2 bases, J lost 5 bases, and 3 bases stayed unmatched. Per the germline V gene, CDR1 is MNHNS and CDR2 is SASEGT. This CDR3 region has 14 residues. The CDR3 nucleotides are TGTGCCAGCAGTGAAAAAGGGACAGGGGACGAGCAGTACTTC. It codes for CASSEKGTGDEQYF.

This clone is a singleton in its sample. This sequence joins TRBV4-1 and TRBJ1-5; D possibly corresponds to TRBD1 (6 bases). CDR3 length equals 15 residues. Germline lookup yields CDR1 MGHRA and CDR2 YSYEKL. V lost 1 base to trimming and J lost 3 bases, with 10 bases between them. This CDR3 is CASSQATGYNQPQHF. The CDR3 DNA reads as TGCGCCAGCAGCCAAGCTACAGGGTACAATCAGCCCCAGCATTTT.

CDR3 amino acids: CSASSIAGTHSGNTIYF. In DNA form, the CDR3 reads TGCAGTGCTAGTTCCATAGCCGGGACTCACTCTGGAAACACCATATATTTT. V gene TRBV20-1 combines with J gene TRBJ1-3, with a tentative D call TRBD1 (5 bases). V was shortened by 3 bases and J by 0 bases, with 18 bases between the two germline ends. The CDR3 loop spans 17 amino acids. CDR1 is DFQATT, CDR2 SNEGSKA, per germline (reference sequence).

This chain uses TRBV11-3 with TRBJ2-1; the match to TRBD1 covers 7 bases. The germline V gene has CDR1 SGHNT and CDR2 YENEEA. V shed 4 bases, J shed 10 bases, and the junction held 1 base outside the gene matches. This CDR3 is built from 11 residues. The CDR3 region is CASSSDREQFF. CDR3 sequence (DNA): TGTGCCAGCAGCTCGGACAGGGAGCAGTTCTTC.

The chain links TRBV6-1 to TRBJ1-2; D is unclear. This CDR3 contains 13 residues. CDR1 and CDR2 from the germline V gene are MNHNS and SASEGT. With 1 base removed from V and 4 bases from J, the gap between germline ends came to 7 bases. The CDR3 DNA follows: TGTGCCAGCAGTGAAGGAGAACTCTATGGCTACACCTTC. This encodes CASSEGELYGYTF.

As DNA, the CDR3 is TGTGCCAGCAGCCAGACTAGCTCCTTTACCAATGAGCAGTTCTTC. Protein product: CASSQTSSFTNEQFF. J is TRBJ2-1 and V is TRBV3-1 (or the pseudogene TRBV3-2); 7 nucleotides line up with TRBD2. Germline V gene data show CDR1 as LGHDT and CDR2 as YNNKEL (reference sequence). J gave up 6 bases and V 3 bases, and 8 bases lay outside the gene matches. The CDR3 is 15 amino acids.